This entry features one TCR beta chain sequence. Its antigen is currently unknown. With the read ending 3 residues before the CDR3 end, the germline J gene is used to fill in that end. The data originate from a study of T cell clonality in common variable immunodeficiency. Study outcomes and limitations: Fewer TCRbeta clones were shared among CVID subjects than controls. Common variable immunodeficiency TCR beta sequences reportedly had fewer deletions and N-nucleotide insertions.

Trimming cost V 0 bases and J 2 bases; bases outside gene matches: 7. The CDR3 extends over 16 amino acids. CDR1 and CDR2 (germline): DFQATT, SNEGSKA (reference sequence). Blood samples were heparinized, roughly 5 to 8 ml per donor. CVID and control samples used equivalent genomic DNA input. Profiled with immunoSEQ multiplex PCR; TCRdb holds only in-frame clones, not every one. The data show about 52,000 clones, with none appearing a single time. This receptor was identified in a person aged 18 to 75 in good health. Sample: peripheral blood mononuclear cells. The V call is TRBV20-1, the J call TRBJ2-5; 9 nucleotides align to TRBD2. CDR3 protein: CSARDARLAEQETQYF. CDR3 DNA (partial): TGCAGTGCTAGAGATGCGAGACTAGCGGAGCAAGAGACC.